Below, 4 T cell receptor beta chains from the same sample are listed, as sequenced in a study of T cell repertoires in cytomegalovirus infection. Antigens for these TCRs are unknown. TCRdb itself ran the reads through MiXCR, one entry per CDR3 protein. The sample carries about 920,000 distinct CDR3 sequences, approximately 30% recorded once. The input for sequencing was cultured CD8+ T cells from PBMCs, taken from culture after CMV antigen stimulation. The receptors derive from a human donor in good health (CMV status not recorded). Some clones in this sample may be carry-over from other donors' samples.

The DNA for the CDR3 is TGCGCCAGCAGCCAAGATCCCGCGGCAGGGTACGAGCAGTACTTC. It yields the protein CASSQDPAAGYEQYF. The chain recombines TRBV4-1 with TRBJ2-7, with D perhaps matching TRBD1 (5 bases). V lost 0 bases and J lost 4, with 13 bases in between. This CDR3 region has 15 residues. The V gene's germline CDR1 is MGHRA and CDR2 YSYEKL.

There are a few counts of this clonotype. The chain recombines TRBV29-1 with TRBJ2-1; D remains ambiguous. The V end was cut by 5 bases, the J end by 5 bases, with 7 bases between. The CDR3 runs 11 residues. The germline V gene has CDR1 SQVTM and CDR2 ANQGSEA. This chain's CDR3 is CSVNTNNEQFF. CDR3 coding DNA: TGCAGCGTTAATACAAACAATGAGCAGTTCTTC.

The CDR3 DNA is TGTGCCAGCAGTTTAGTGCAGGGAAGCTACGAGCAGTACGTC. It yields the protein CASSLVQGSYEQYV. The genes are TRBV27 and TRBJ2-7; a possible D gene is TRBD1 (5 bases). V lost 2 bases, J lost 3 bases, and 11 bases lay in between. The CDR3 is made up of 14 amino acids. Germline CDR1 MNHEY, CDR2 SMNVEV (reference sequence).

This sequence joins TRBV9 and TRBJ2-1; D is unclear. With 6 bases removed from V and 0 bases from J, the gap between germline ends came to 7 bases. Germline CDR1 and CDR2: SGDLS and YYNGEE. The CDR3 is 13 residues long. In nucleotides, the CDR3 is TGTGCCAGCATCCCCTACTCCTACAATGAGCAGTTCTTC. Translated, it gives CASIPYSYNEQFF.